The 13 T cell receptor beta chains presented below share a single source sample, sequenced in a study of shared clonotypes between healthy human individuals. Repertoires were generated with immunoSEQ multiplex PCR, while TCRdb's copy carries only in-frame clones and drops some. The sample holds around 530,000 clones, roughly four fifths seen once. Sample: PBMCs. The origin of the receptors is a woman in her 40s in good health. Some clones in this sample may be carry-over from other donors' samples.

The chain couples TRBV20-1 to TRBJ2-5; no definite D call. The CDR3 has 11 residues. With 3 bases removed from V and 5 bases from J, the gap between germline ends came to 7 bases. Germline V gene lookup returns CDR1 DFQATT and CDR2 SNEGSKA (reference sequence). This CDR3 reads CSARNVETQYF. DNA for the CDR3: TGCAGTGCTAGGAACGTCGAGACCCAGTACTTC.

This clone came up a few times. J is TRBJ2-7 and V is TRBV11-2; TRBD1 is a possible D gene (6 bases). V was shortened by 0 bases and J by 3 bases, with 9 bases between the two germline ends. This CDR3 region has 14 residues. Looked up from germline, CDR1 is SGHAT and CDR2 is FQNNGV. The CDR3 DNA is TGTGCCAGCAGCTTAGATACAGGGATCTACGAGCAGTACTTC. Protein product: CASSLDTGIYEQYF.

This chain uses TRBV5-1 with TRBJ1-1; 9 nucleotides align to TRBD1. Germline lookup yields CDR1 SGHRS and CDR2 YFSETQ. The trim removed 2 bases at V and 8 bases at J, leaving 7 bases unmatched. The CDR3 runs to 14 residues. The CDR3: CASSFTGGAPEAFF. CDR3 bases: TGCGCCAGCAGCTTTACAGGGGGCGCTCCCGAAGCTTTCTTT. Combining the CDR3 with reference TRBV5-1 and TRBJ1-1 gives the whole variable domain KAGVTQTPRYLIKTRGQQVTLSCSPISGHRSVSWYQQTPGQGLQFLFEYFSETQRNKGNFPGRFSGRQFSNSRSEMNVSTLELGDSALYLCASSFTGGAPEAFFGQGTRLTVV.

The sample holds a few counts of this clone. The genes are TRBV5-1 and TRBJ1-5, with TRBD1 matching over 7 bases. The CDR3 is 15 residues long. V dropped 5 bases and J dropped 1; count of bases not matched to a gene: 6. The germline CDR1 and CDR2 sequences are SGHRS and YFSETQ. The CDR3 DNA reads TGCGCCAGCAGGGCCGGGACAGTGAGCAATCAGCCCCAGCATTTT. The encoded protein is CASRAGTVSNQPQHF.

This chain joins TRBV2 and TRBJ2-7; D remains unclear. V gave up 6 bases and J gave up 7 bases, with 16 bases separating them. Germline loops: CDR1 SNHLY, CDR2 FYNNEI. The CDR3 covers 13 residues. Here the CDR3 DNA reads TGTGCCAGCAGCGTTGGACCCTATGGGGAGCAGTACTTC. It yields the protein CASSVGPYGEQYF. The variable domain in full, with the rest retrieved from reference TRBV2 and TRBJ2-7, is EPEVTQTPSHQVTQMGQEVILRCVPISNHLYFYWYRQILGQKVEFLVSFYNNEISEKSEIFDDQFSVERPDGSNFTLKIRSTKLEDSAMYFCASSVGPYGEQYFGPGTRLTVT.

V and J are TRBV19 and TRBJ2-7; 8 bases agree with TRBD1. V dropped 4 bases and J dropped 2; count of bases not matched to a gene: 7. The CDR3 loop spans 15 amino acids. Germline V lookup: CDR1 LNHDA, CDR2 SQIVND (reference sequence). The CDR3 here is CASSTRTGPTYEQYF. CDR3 coding DNA: TGTGCCAGTAGTACCCGGACAGGGCCCACCTACGAGCAGTACTTC.

In the case of this clone: A much larger clonotype is one base distant, so this may be a read error. The V and J genes are TRBV5-1 and TRBJ1-1; possibly TRBD1 for D (6 bases). Germline assignment: CDR1 SGHRS and CDR2 YFSETQ. CDR3 size: 13 residues. CDR3 in amino acids: CASSLRGGTGAFF. In DNA form, the CDR3 reads TGCGCCAGCAGCTTGAGGGGGGGCACTGGAGCTTTCTTT.

Details on this clone: This is likely an artifact of a read error, given a far larger clone one base away. Other nucleotide sequences from this sample produce the same CDR3. The chain employs TRBV30 and TRBJ2-5; D not resolved. The DNA end is more similar to TRBJ2-7, so the J call may be wrong. CDR1 is GTSNPN and CDR2 is SVGIG in the germline V gene (reference sequence). The CDR3 is 15 amino acids. The CDR3 is CALALDQIVAYEQYF. The CDR3 DNA follows: TGTGCCTTAGCCCTGGACCAGATAGTGGCCTACGAGCAGTACTTC.

The V call is TRBV11-3, the J call TRBJ2-2; 9 bases fit TRBD2. This CDR3 contains 16 residues. In germline, CDR1 is SGHNT, CDR2 YENEEA. V gave up 5 bases and J gave up 7 bases; unmatched junction bases: 11. The CDR3 region is CASSPGTSFLSGELFF. CDR3 DNA: TGTGCCAGCAGCCCCGGGACTAGCTTCTTGAGCGGGGAGCTGTTTTTT.

This clone was picked up a small number of times. This chain connects TRBV30 to TRBJ1-3; no clear D gene. The CDR3 length is 12 residues. CDR1 GTSNPN and CDR2 SVGIG come from the germline V gene (reference sequence). V was shortened by 4 bases and J by 1 base, with 5 bases between the two germline ends. The CDR3 DNA sequence: TGTGCCTGGAAGCGATCTGGAAACACCATATATTTT. Translation: CAWKRSGNTIYF.

The chain recombines TRBV18 with TRBJ1-1; 8 bases agree with TRBD1. The length of the CDR3 is 14 residues. V shed 7 bases, J shed 1 base, and the junction held 5 bases outside the gene matches. Germline loops: CDR1 KGHSH, CDR2 LQKENI. CDR3 nucleotides: TGTGCCAGCTTTCCGACAGGGGCGAACACTGAAGCTTTCTTT. Translating gives CASFPTGANTEAFF.

The chain combines TRBV10-1 with TRBJ2-2, with 10 bases matching TRBD2. Germline loops: CDR1 WNHNN, CDR2 SYGVQD (reference sequence). V was clipped by 3 bases and J by 3 bases; unmatched bases: 4. This CDR3 spans 16 amino acids. The chain's CDR3 is CASSDRTSGHTGELFF. The DNA for the CDR3 is TGCGCCAGCAGTGACCGGACTAGCGGCCACACCGGGGAGCTGTTTTTT.

This clone was seen just once. V and J are TRBV27 and TRBJ2-1, with TRBD2 matching 10 bases. From germline, CDR1 is MNHEY and CDR2 SMNVEV (reference sequence). This CDR3 spans 13 amino acids. Trimming removed 5 bases from V and 13 bases from J; junction bases left unmatched: 8. CDR3 nucleotides: TGTGCCAGCAGTCAAGGGACTAGCGCCTCACAGTTCTTC. Translated, it gives CASSQGTSASQFF.